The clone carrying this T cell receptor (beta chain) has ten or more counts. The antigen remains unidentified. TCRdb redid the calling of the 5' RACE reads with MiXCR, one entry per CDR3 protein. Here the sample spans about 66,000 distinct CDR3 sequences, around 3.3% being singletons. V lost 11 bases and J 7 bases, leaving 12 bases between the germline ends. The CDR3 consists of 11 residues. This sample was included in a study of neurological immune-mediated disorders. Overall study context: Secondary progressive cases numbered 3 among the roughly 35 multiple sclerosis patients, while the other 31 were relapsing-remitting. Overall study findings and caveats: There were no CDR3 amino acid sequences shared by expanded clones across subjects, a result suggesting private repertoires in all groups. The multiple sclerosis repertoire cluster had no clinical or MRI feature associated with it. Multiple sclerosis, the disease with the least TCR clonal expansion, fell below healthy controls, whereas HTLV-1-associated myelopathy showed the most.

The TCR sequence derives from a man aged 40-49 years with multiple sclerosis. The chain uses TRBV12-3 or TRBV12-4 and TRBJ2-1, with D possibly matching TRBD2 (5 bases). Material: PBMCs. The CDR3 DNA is TGTGCCGCCCGGACTGTTAATGAGCAGTTCTTC. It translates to CAARTVNEQFF.